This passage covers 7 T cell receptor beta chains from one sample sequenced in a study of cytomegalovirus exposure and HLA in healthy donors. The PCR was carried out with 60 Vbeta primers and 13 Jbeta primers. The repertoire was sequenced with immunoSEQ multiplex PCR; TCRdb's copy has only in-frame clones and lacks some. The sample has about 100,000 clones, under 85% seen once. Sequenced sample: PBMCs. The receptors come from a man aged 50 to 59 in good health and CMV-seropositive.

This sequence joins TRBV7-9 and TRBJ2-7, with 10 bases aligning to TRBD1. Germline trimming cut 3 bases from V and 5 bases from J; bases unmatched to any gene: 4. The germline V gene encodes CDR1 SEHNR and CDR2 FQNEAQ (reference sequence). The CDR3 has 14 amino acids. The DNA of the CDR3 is TGTGCCAGCAGCTTGACAGGGGGCCGGGACGAGCAGTACTTC. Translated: CASSLTGGRDEQYF.

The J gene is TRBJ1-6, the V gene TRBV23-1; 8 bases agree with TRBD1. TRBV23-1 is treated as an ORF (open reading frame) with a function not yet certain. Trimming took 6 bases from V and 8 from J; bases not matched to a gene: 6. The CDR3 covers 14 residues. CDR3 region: CASRQQGDDSPLHF. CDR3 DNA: TGCGCCAGCAGACAACAGGGGGATGATTCACCCCTCCACTTT.

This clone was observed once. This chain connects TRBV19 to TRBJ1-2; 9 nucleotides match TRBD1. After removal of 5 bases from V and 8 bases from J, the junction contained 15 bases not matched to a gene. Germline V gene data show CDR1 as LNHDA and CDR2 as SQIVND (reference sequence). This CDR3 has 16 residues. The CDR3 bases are TGTGCCAGTAGTCCCTCGCCGGGACAGGGTTTAGGAGGCTACACCTTC. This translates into CASSPSPGQGLGGYTF.

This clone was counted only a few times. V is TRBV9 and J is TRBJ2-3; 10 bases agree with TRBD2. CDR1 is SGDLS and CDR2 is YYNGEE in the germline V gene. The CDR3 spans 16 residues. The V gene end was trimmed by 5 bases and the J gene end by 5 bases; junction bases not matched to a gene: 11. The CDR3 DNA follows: TGTGCCAGCAGTAAAGTCGGCCTAGCGGGGGAAGATACGCAGTATTTT. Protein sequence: CASSKVGLAGEDTQYF.

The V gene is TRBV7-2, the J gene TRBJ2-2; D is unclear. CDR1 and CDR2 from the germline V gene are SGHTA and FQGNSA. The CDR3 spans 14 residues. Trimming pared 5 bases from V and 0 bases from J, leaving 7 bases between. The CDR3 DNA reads TGTGCCAGCAGCGGTGCGGCGAACACCGGGGAGCTGTTTTTT. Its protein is CASSGAANTGELFF.

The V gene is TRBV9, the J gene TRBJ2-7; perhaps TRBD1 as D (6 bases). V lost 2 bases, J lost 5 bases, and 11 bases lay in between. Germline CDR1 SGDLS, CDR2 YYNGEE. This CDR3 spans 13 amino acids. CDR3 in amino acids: CASSVGTRNEQYF. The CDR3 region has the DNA TGTGCCAGCAGCGTGGGGACACGGAACGAGCAGTACTTC. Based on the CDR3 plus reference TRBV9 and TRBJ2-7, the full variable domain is DSGVTQTPKHLITATGQRVTLRCSPRSGDLSVYWYQQSLDQGLQFLIQYYNGEERAKGNILERFSAQQFPDLHSELNLSSLELGDSALYFCASSVGTRNEQYFGPGTRLTVT.

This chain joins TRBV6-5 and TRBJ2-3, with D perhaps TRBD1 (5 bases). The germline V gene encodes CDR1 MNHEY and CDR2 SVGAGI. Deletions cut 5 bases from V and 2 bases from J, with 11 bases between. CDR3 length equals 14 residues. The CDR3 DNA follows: TGTGCCAGCAGTCCTTTCAGGGACACAGATACGCAGTATTTT. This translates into CASSPFRDTDTQYF.